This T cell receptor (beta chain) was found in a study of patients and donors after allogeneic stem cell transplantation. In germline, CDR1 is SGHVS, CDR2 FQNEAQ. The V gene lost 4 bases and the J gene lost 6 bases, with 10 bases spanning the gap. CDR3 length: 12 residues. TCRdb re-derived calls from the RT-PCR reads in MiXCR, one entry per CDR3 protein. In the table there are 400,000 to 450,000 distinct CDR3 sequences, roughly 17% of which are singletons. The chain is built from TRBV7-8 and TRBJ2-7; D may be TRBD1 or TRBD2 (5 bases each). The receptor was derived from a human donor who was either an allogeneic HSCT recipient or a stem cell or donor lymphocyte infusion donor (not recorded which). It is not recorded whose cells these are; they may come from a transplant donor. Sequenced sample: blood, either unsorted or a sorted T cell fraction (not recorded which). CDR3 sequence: CASSSGLREQYF. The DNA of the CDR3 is TGTGCCAGCAGCTCGGGGCTCCGCGAGCAGTACTTC.